This is a list of T cell receptor beta chains from one sample in a study of blood T cell repertoires in COVID-19. This table comes from immunoSEQ multiplex PCR, and its TCRdb copy is limited to in-frame clones, with some not included. The table records tens of thousands of clones, roughly 87% of them present only once. Sample: peripheral blood. These receptors were collected from a human donor in a cohort sampled during active COVID-19. CDR3s include the opening cysteine and the closing phenylalanine or tryptophan. A D gene is named only where the DNA matches it firmly. Some rows mark clone size as missing; the rest say once, few, many or name a class of expanded clone.

v_gene: TRBV6-2/TRBV6-3; d_gene: TRBD2; abundance: -; j_gene: TRBJ2-4; CDR3nt: TGTGCCAGCAGCTTTATAGCGGGTACAGCCAAAAACATTCAGTACTTC; CDR3aa: CASSFIAGTAKNIQYF
v_gene: TRBV6-5; d_gene: -; abundance: -; j_gene: TRBJ2-7; CDR3nt: TGTGCCAGCAGTTCCCCGGGGGTAGCCGAGCAGTACTTC; CDR3aa: CASSSPGVAEQYF
v_gene: TRBV7-9; d_gene: TRBD1; abundance: -; j_gene: TRBJ2-7; CDR3nt: TGTGCCAGCACCCGCTACCGACAGGGAAGCCTCTTCTACGAGCAGTACTTC; CDR3aa: CASTRYRQGSLFYEQYF
v_gene: TRBV19; d_gene: TRBD1; abundance: once; j_gene: TRBJ1-5; CDR3nt: TGTGCCACCTCCGGGACAGGCAATCAGCCCCAGCATTTT; CDR3aa: CATSGTGNQPQHF
v_gene: TRBV29-1; d_gene: TRBD1; abundance: -; j_gene: TRBJ1-2; CDR3nt: TGCAGCGTCACACAGGGGAACTATGGCTACACCTTC; CDR3aa: CSVTQGNYGYTF
v_gene: TRBV18; d_gene: -; abundance: -; j_gene: TRBJ1-1; CDR3nt: TGTGCCAGCTCACCAACGGACATGAACACTGAAGCTTTCTTT; CDR3aa: CASSPTDMNTEAFF
v_gene: TRBV9; d_gene: TRBD1; abundance: -; j_gene: TRBJ1-6; CDR3nt: TGTGCCAGCGGGGGACAGCCAGATTCACCCCTCCACTTT; CDR3aa: CASGGQPDSPLHF
v_gene: TRBV7-2; d_gene: TRBD1; abundance: -; j_gene: TRBJ1-2; CDR3nt: TGTGCCAGCAGCTGGGACAGGGGGGCTATTGGCTACACCTTC; CDR3aa: CASSWDRGAIGYTF
v_gene: TRBV7-8; d_gene: -; abundance: -; j_gene: TRBJ2-7; CDR3nt: TGTGCCAGCAGCTCCCGACAGAAAGATCTCTACGAGCAGTACTTC; CDR3aa: CASSSRQKDLYEQYF
v_gene: TRBV30; d_gene: -; abundance: -; j_gene: TRBJ2-7; CDR3nt: TGTGCCTGGAGAATTGTAGGAGTGTCCTACGAGCAGTACTTC; CDR3aa: CAWRIVGVSYEQYF
v_gene: TRBV7-8; d_gene: -; abundance: -; j_gene: TRBJ1-2; CDR3nt: TGTGCCAGCAGCTTAAGGGGGGGGCCTGGTCGCTACACCTTC; CDR3aa: CASSLRGGPGRYTF
v_gene: TRBV7-6; d_gene: -; abundance: -; j_gene: TRBJ1-2; CDR3nt: TGTGCCAGCAGCTTTTCAGGGTTTGGTGGCTACACCTTC; CDR3aa: CASSFSGFGGYTF
v_gene: TRBV10-3; d_gene: -; abundance: few; j_gene: TRBJ1-2; CDR3nt: TGTGCCATCAGTGAGTCGGGCAACTATGGCTACACCTTC; CDR3aa: CAISESGNYGYTF
v_gene: TRBV2; d_gene: TRBD1; abundance: few; j_gene: TRBJ2-4; CDR3nt: TGTGCCAGCAGTGAACTACAGGGGGCGAACATTCAGTACTTC; CDR3aa: CASSELQGANIQYF
v_gene: TRBV18; d_gene: -; abundance: -; j_gene: TRBJ1-5; CDR3nt: TGTGCCAGCTCAAGGACAGTCAATAGCAATCAGCCCCAGCATTTT; CDR3aa: CASSRTVNSNQPQHF
v_gene: TRBV4-3; d_gene: -; abundance: -; j_gene: TRBJ1-1; CDR3nt: TGCGCCAGCAGCCAAGATCCCACGTCCCCCCGGGATACTGAAGCTTTCTTT; CDR3aa: CASSQDPTSPRDTEAFF
v_gene: TRBV4-1; d_gene: TRBD1; abundance: -; j_gene: TRBJ1-2; CDR3nt: TGCGCCAGCAGCCGAGACAGGGCTCAAGGCTACACCTTC; CDR3aa: CASSRDRAQGYTF
v_gene: TRBV3-1/TRBV3-2; d_gene: -; abundance: -; j_gene: TRBJ2-7; CDR3nt: TGTGCCAGCAGCCAGGCCCCCGGGCAGGGGAACTACGAGCAGTACTTC; CDR3aa: CASSQAPGQGNYEQYF
v_gene: TRBV4-3; d_gene: -; abundance: -; j_gene: TRBJ2-5; CDR3nt: TGCGCCAGCAGCCTACACAGGGCAGAGGGCCAAGAGACCCAGTACTTC; CDR3aa: CASSLHRAEGQETQYF
v_gene: TRBV18; d_gene: -; abundance: -; j_gene: TRBJ2-5; CDR3nt: TGTGCCAGCTCACAGACGGGACAGGGGAGACTAGCGGGTCCCCAAGAGACCCAGTACTTC; CDR3aa: CASSQTGQGRLAGPQETQYF
v_gene: TRBV24-1; d_gene: -; abundance: -; j_gene: TRBJ2-3; CDR3nt: TGTGCCACCAGTGACCCGTCTAGCACAGATACGCAGTATTTT; CDR3aa: CATSDPSSTDTQYF
v_gene: TRBV3-1/TRBV3-2; d_gene: TRBD1; abundance: -; j_gene: TRBJ1-1; CDR3nt: TGTGCCAGCAGCCGAGACCCCCGGACAGGGGACACTGAAGCTTTCTTT; CDR3aa: CASSRDPRTGDTEAFF
v_gene: TRBV27; d_gene: -; abundance: -; j_gene: TRBJ1-1; CDR3nt: TGTGCCAGCAGTTTAGAGACAACAACTGAAGCTTTCTTT; CDR3aa: CASSLETTTEAFF
v_gene: TRBV6-1; d_gene: TRBD1; abundance: few; j_gene: TRBJ1-1; CDR3nt: TGTGCCAGCAGTGAACGAGAGGGGGCGGAAGGCACTGAAGCTTTCTTT; CDR3aa: CASSEREGAEGTEAFF
v_gene: TRBV19; d_gene: TRBD2; abundance: -; j_gene: TRBJ2-7; CDR3nt: TGTGCCAGTAGCCCGGGACTAGCTGTGGTTGAGCAGTACTTC; CDR3aa: CASSPGLAVVEQYF
v_gene: TRBV19; d_gene: TRBD1; abundance: -; j_gene: TRBJ1-2; CDR3nt: TGTGCCAGTAGTACCCCCCGGAGGGGGCGCGATGGCTACACCTTC; CDR3aa: CASSTPRRGRDGYTF
v_gene: TRBV7-8; d_gene: TRBD1; abundance: -; j_gene: TRBJ2-7; CDR3nt: TGTGCCAGCAGCCCCGCCGGGACAGGGTTGTACGAGCAGTACTTC; CDR3aa: CASSPAGTGLYEQYF
v_gene: TRBV9; d_gene: TRBD1; abundance: few; j_gene: TRBJ2-7; CDR3nt: TGTGCCAGCAGCGGGGGACAGGGACGGCACGAGCAGTACTTC; CDR3aa: CASSGGQGRHEQYF
v_gene: TRBV2; d_gene: -; abundance: once; j_gene: TRBJ2-7; CDR3nt: TGTGCCAGCTTGGCGGGCCACGAGCAGTACTTC; CDR3aa: CASLAGHEQYF
v_gene: TRBV2; d_gene: TRBD1; abundance: -; j_gene: TRBJ2-6; CDR3nt: TGTGCCAGCCGTCGGACAGGGGCGTTAAGCTCTGGGGCCAACGTCCTGACTTTC; CDR3aa: CASRRTGALSSGANVLTF
v_gene: TRBV5-1; d_gene: -; abundance: once; j_gene: TRBJ2-6; CDR3nt: TGCGCCAGCAGCCCTCAGGGTGCCGGGGCCAACGTCCTGACTTTC; CDR3aa: CASSPQGAGANVLTF
v_gene: TRBV27; d_gene: -; abundance: -; j_gene: TRBJ1-6; CDR3nt: TGTGCCAGCCACCCAGGGACTTTGGTCGGTTCACCCCTCCACTTT; CDR3aa: CASHPGTLVGSPLHF
v_gene: TRBV7-2; d_gene: TRBD1; abundance: -; j_gene: TRBJ1-1; CDR3nt: TGTGCCAGCAGCCAGGACAGGGGAGCTGAAGCTTTCTTT; CDR3aa: CASSQDRGAEAFF
v_gene: TRBV7-9; d_gene: -; abundance: -; j_gene: TRBJ1-2; CDR3nt: TGTGCCAGCAGCTTTCGGGACAACCTCTTCTATGGCTACACCTTC; CDR3aa: CASSFRDNLFYGYTF
v_gene: TRBV3-1/TRBV3-2; d_gene: TRBD1; abundance: -; j_gene: TRBJ2-7; CDR3nt: TGTGCCAGCAGCCGTCATGGGACAGGGGGGGTCTACGAGCAGTACTTC; CDR3aa: CASSRHGTGGVYEQYF
v_gene: TRBV7-2; d_gene: TRBD1; abundance: -; j_gene: TRBJ2-2; CDR3nt: TGTGCCAGCAGCTTTATAGGACAGGAGCACACCGGGGAGCTGTTTTTT; CDR3aa: CASSFIGQEHTGELFF
v_gene: TRBV11-2; d_gene: TRBD2; abundance: -; j_gene: TRBJ2-1; CDR3nt: TGTGCCAGCAGCTTATACGGGGGAGGGCAGGTAGATGAGCAGTTCTTC; CDR3aa: CASSLYGGGQVDEQFF
v_gene: TRBV5-1; d_gene: -; abundance: -; j_gene: TRBJ1-2; CDR3nt: TGCGCCAGCAGCTTGTCTTCCCCAGCGGGCTACACCTTC; CDR3aa: CASSLSSPAGYTF
v_gene: TRBV5-6; d_gene: -; abundance: -; j_gene: TRBJ1-3; CDR3nt: TGTGCCAGCAGCTTGGTGGCGACAGCTGGAAACACCATATATTTT; CDR3aa: CASSLVATAGNTIYF
v_gene: TRBV9; d_gene: TRBD1; abundance: -; j_gene: TRBJ1-2; CDR3nt: TGTGCCAGCAGCTCAGGGGGCGCGGACGGCTACACCTTC; CDR3aa: CASSSGGADGYTF
v_gene: TRBV4-1; d_gene: -; abundance: -; j_gene: TRBJ2-7; CDR3nt: TGCGCCAGCAGCACCTCGTATGAGCTCCCATTACTCTACGAGCAGTACTTC; CDR3aa: CASSTSYELPLLYEQYF
v_gene: TRBV6-2/TRBV6-3; d_gene: -; abundance: -; j_gene: TRBJ2-3; CDR3nt: TGTGCCAGCAGTCCCCGTGCGTGGGAGTCAGATACGCAGTATTTT; CDR3aa: CASSPRAWESDTQYF
v_gene: TRBV9; d_gene: -; abundance: -; j_gene: TRBJ2-2; CDR3nt: TGTGCCAGCAGCGTAGATGGGGCGGAACCCGGGGAGCTGTTTTTT; CDR3aa: CASSVDGAEPGELFF
v_gene: TRBV5-8; d_gene: -; abundance: -; j_gene: TRBJ1-1; CDR3nt: TGTGCCAGCAGCTTGGGGTCGGCAGGGGTCTTCAACACTGAAGCTTTCTTT; CDR3aa: CASSLGSAGVFNTEAFF
v_gene: TRBV7-6; d_gene: -; abundance: once; j_gene: TRBJ2-5; CDR3nt: TGTGCCAGCAGCTTCGTGGGACAGCCGCGGGGGACCCAGTACTTC; CDR3aa: CASSFVGQPRGTQYF
v_gene: TRBV5-6; d_gene: -; abundance: few; j_gene: TRBJ1-6; CDR3nt: TGTGCCAGCAGCTTGACACGGAGGGATTCACCCCTCCACTTT; CDR3aa: CASSLTRRDSPLHF
v_gene: TRBV6-1; d_gene: -; abundance: -; j_gene: TRBJ1-5; CDR3nt: TGTGCCAGCAGTGAACAGGCAGTCATCGATCAGCCCCAGCATTTT; CDR3aa: CASSEQAVIDQPQHF
v_gene: TRBV10-3; d_gene: -; abundance: -; j_gene: TRBJ1-4; CDR3nt: TGTGCCACAAGAGCGCAGCGGGAGAATGAAAAACTGTTTTTT; CDR3aa: CATRAQRENEKLFF
v_gene: TRBV5-1; d_gene: -; abundance: -; j_gene: TRBJ1-2; CDR3nt: TGCGCCAGCAGCGCTGACGGCTCGTCGGGTCTCGGTGGCTACACCTTC; CDR3aa: CASSADGSSGLGGYTF
v_gene: TRBV5-7; d_gene: -; abundance: -; j_gene: TRBJ1-4; CDR3nt: TGTGCCAGCAGCTGCCGGAGGACAACTAATGAAAAACTGTTTTTT; CDR3aa: CASSCRRTTNEKLFF
v_gene: TRBV27; d_gene: -; abundance: few; j_gene: TRBJ2-7; CDR3nt: TGTGCCAGCAAACCTAATCTACACGAGCAGTACTTC; CDR3aa: CASKPNLHEQYF
v_gene: TRBV27; d_gene: -; abundance: -; j_gene: TRBJ2-3; CDR3nt: TGTGCCAGCAGTCCACTCGGACAAAGCACAGATACGCAGTATTTT; CDR3aa: CASSPLGQSTDTQYF
v_gene: TRBV10-2; d_gene: TRBD1; abundance: -; j_gene: TRBJ1-1; CDR3nt: TGCGCCAGCAGTGACAGGGGGCGAACTTCCCAGAGAACTGAAGCTTTCTTT; CDR3aa: CASSDRGRTSQRTEAFF
v_gene: TRBV6-5; d_gene: -; abundance: -; j_gene: TRBJ1-5; CDR3nt: TGTGCCAGCTGCCCGGGAAATTACAATCAGCCCCAGCATTTT; CDR3aa: CASCPGNYNQPQHF
v_gene: TRBV25-1; d_gene: -; abundance: -; j_gene: TRBJ1-1; CDR3nt: TGTGCCAGCAGTGAAAGCGCGGGGGCAGGAACTGAAGCTTTCTTT; CDR3aa: CASSESAGAGTEAFF
v_gene: TRBV7-2; d_gene: TRBD1; abundance: -; j_gene: TRBJ2-7; CDR3nt: TGTGCCAGCAGCTCAGGACAGGGGCTCTCCTACGAGCAGTACTTC; CDR3aa: CASSSGQGLSYEQYF